These 23 T cell receptor beta chains were all obtained from the same sample, sequenced in a study of early T cells in non-severe SARS-CoV-2 infection. TCRdb redid the calling of the 5' RACE reads with MiXCR, one entry per CDR3 protein. The sample has about 69,000 distinct CDR3 sequences, 4.6% seen once; the top ten hold 3.5% to 4%. The specimen comprised whole blood, sampled at baseline. The receptors stem from an adult who was a healthcare worker with PCR-confirmed SARS-CoV-2 infection or an uninfected control (not recorded which). The donor label of this sample is uncertain.

Ten or more counts support this clonotype. The V gene is TRBV11-2, the J gene TRBJ2-7; the D gene is possibly TRBD1 (7 bases). V was clipped by 7 bases and J by 4 bases, with 20 bases between them. Germline V lookup: CDR1 SGHAT, CDR2 FQNNGV. CDR3 length: 15 amino acids. The CDR3 loop is CASTRLQGTGYEQYF. The CDR3 bases are TGTGCCAGCACCAGACTACAGGGGACTGGGTACGAGCAGTACTTC.

The J gene is TRBJ1-2, the V gene TRBV4-1; no definite D call. The CDR3 is 16 amino acids. Germline CDR1 and CDR2: MGHRA and YSYEKL. V lost 0 bases and J 1 base, leaving 12 bases between the germline ends. The DNA for the CDR3 is TGCGCCAGCAGCCAAGAAGTCCAGCCCTTTAACTATGGCTACACCTTC. The encoded protein is CASSQEVQPFNYGYTF.

This clonotype was seen more than once but under ten times. The gene calls are TRBV10-3 and TRBJ1-5, with D unclear. The CDR3 is 15 amino acids. V lost 0 bases to trimming and J lost 4 bases, with 10 bases between them. Germline CDR1 and CDR2: ENHRY and SYGVKD. The DNA of the CDR3 is TGTGCCATCAGTGAGTCCCGCCAGACGAATCAGCCCCAGCATTTT. It yields the protein CAISESRQTNQPQHF.

This clonotype has a handful of counts. The chain uses TRBV4-1 and TRBJ2-1, with TRBD1 as a possible D gene (5 bases). There are 13 residues in the CDR3. Trimming cost V 5 bases and J 7 bases, with 12 bases left between them. CDR1 is MGHRA and CDR2 is YSYEKL in the germline V gene. The CDR3 region is CASSFDSLNEQFF. The DNA of the CDR3 is TGCGCCAGCAGCTTCGACAGTTTGAATGAGCAGTTCTTC.

This rearrangement joins TRBV3-1 to TRBJ2-1; 12 positions match TRBD2. Trimming cost V 4 bases and J 8 bases; bases outside gene matches: 12. Germline V gene data show CDR1 as LGHDT and CDR2 as YNNKEL (reference sequence). The CDR3 length is 17 residues. The CDR3 here is CASSRASGGAGRDEQFF. CDR3 DNA: TGTGCCAGCAGCCGAGCTAGCGGGGGGGCCGGGAGAGATGAGCAGTTCTTC.

This clonotype was counted a few times. The chain uses TRBV19 and TRBJ2-3; tentatively, D is TRBD1 or TRBD2 (5 bases each). The CDR3 is 13 amino acids. Germline CDR1 reads LNHDA; CDR2 reads SQIVND (reference sequence). Trimming took 7 bases from V and 8 from J, leaving 16 bases between them. The CDR3 region is CASNEGIYSTQYF. The CDR3 DNA sequence: TGTGCCAGTAATGAGGGGATTTATAGTACGCAGTATTTT.

A few counts support this clonotype. The V and J genes are TRBV10-1 and TRBJ2-3; 8 nucleotides line up with TRBD2. With 5 bases clipped from V and 1 base from J, the junction kept 5 bases outside the gene matches. Germline values: CDR1 WNHNN, CDR2 SYGVQD (reference sequence). The CDR3 has 15 residues. Here the CDR3 reads CASSSGRGGTDTQYF. In DNA form, the CDR3 reads TGCGCCAGCAGTAGCGGGAGAGGTGGCACAGATACGCAGTATTTT.

This clonotype was found many times. The V and J genes are TRBV5-1 and TRBJ2-7; no clear D gene. Trimming shortened V by 4 bases and J by 0 bases, and 8 bases separated the two germline ends. CDR3 length: 13 residues. In germline, CDR1 is SGHRS, CDR2 YFSETQ. The CDR3 region is CASSRDGSYEQYF. The CDR3 bases are TGCGCCAGCAGCCGCGACGGCTCCTACGAGCAGTACTTC.

This clonotype has ten or more counts. This chain links TRBV5-6 with TRBJ1-6; D is ambiguous. Germline V gene sequence: CDR1 SGHDT, CDR2 YYEEEE. Trimming removed 1 base from V and 4 bases from J, with 6 bases in between. This CDR3 spans 14 amino acids. CDR3 nucleotides: TGTGCCAGCAGCTTGAGCGGGTATAATTCACCCCTCCACTTT. Translated, it gives CASSLSGYNSPLHF.

This clonotype was picked up many times. The V call is TRBV7-2, the J call TRBJ1-2, with D possibly TRBD1 on 5 matching bases. The V end was cut by 5 bases, the J end by 3 bases, with 16 bases between. The CDR3 has 15 residues. The germline V gene encodes CDR1 SGHTA and CDR2 FQGNSA. This chain's CDR3 is CASSRGPIQDYGYTF. Here the CDR3 DNA reads TGTGCCAGCAGCCGAGGGCCGATACAGGACTATGGCTACACCTTC. Full variable domain (outside the CDR3, taken from reference TRBV7-2 and TRBJ1-2): GAGVSQSPSNKVTEKGKDVELRCDPISGHTALYWYRQSLGQGLEFLIYFQGNSAPDKSGLPSDRFSAERTGGSVSTLTIQRTQQEDSAVYLCASSRGPIQDYGYTFGSGTRLTVV.

This clonotype has more than one count but fewer than ten. The gene calls are TRBV19 and TRBJ2-6, with 8 bases that match TRBD1. The trim removed 5 bases at V and 2 bases at J, leaving 2 bases unmatched. Germline assignment: CDR1 LNHDA and CDR2 SQIVND (reference sequence). The CDR3 has 15 residues. The CDR3 DNA follows: TGTGCCAGTAGTGACAGGGGCGCTGGGGCCAACGTCCTGACTTTC. Translated, it gives CASSDRGAGANVLTF.

This rearrangement joins TRBV3-1 to TRBJ2-6, with a tentative D call TRBD2 (5 bases). Trimming removed 2 bases at V and 1 base at J, with 15 bases between. The length of the CDR3 is 18 residues. CDR1 is LGHDT and CDR2 is YNNKEL in the germline V gene (reference sequence). The CDR3, as DNA: TGTGCCAGCAGCCAAAACTCTGACTATCCATCTGGGGCCAACGTCCTGACTTTC. Translation: CASSQNSDYPSGANVLTF.

This clonotype appeared a few times. This chain links TRBV30 with TRBJ2-1; D gene ambiguous. CDR3 length: 11 residues. CDR1 and CDR2 (germline): GTSNPN, SVGIG (reference sequence). V lost 2 bases to trimming and J lost 5 bases, with 4 bases between them. The CDR3 spells CAWSFNNEQFF. DNA for the CDR3: TGTGCCTGGAGTTTCAACAATGAGCAGTTCTTC.

At least ten counts were recorded for this clonotype. The CDR3 DNA is TGTGCCAGCAGTTCATGGACCTATGAGCAGTTCTTC. It encodes CASSSWTYEQFF. The chain employs TRBV6-2 or TRBV6-3 and TRBJ2-1, with D hard to call. Germline lookup yields CDR1 MNHEY and CDR2 SVGEGT. Trimming took off 4 bases at V and 8 bases at J, with 9 bases between the two ends. The CDR3 spans 12 residues.

This clonotype appeared a few times. The chain employs TRBV4-3 and TRBJ1-4; 8 nucleotides match TRBD1. V gave up 0 bases and J gave up 5 bases; unmatched junction bases: 5. The CDR3 extends over 16 amino acids. CDR1 is LGHNA and CDR2 is YSLEER in the germline V gene. The CDR3 DNA reads TGCGCCAGCAGCCAAGACTACAGGGGGGGAAATGAAAAACTGTTTTTT. Its translation: CASSQDYRGGNEKLFF.

V is TRBV15 and J is TRBJ1-6; D is undetermined. The V end was cut by 0 bases, the J end by 7 bases, with 16 bases between. CDR1 and CDR2 from the germline V gene are LNHNV and YYDKDF (reference sequence). This CDR3 comprises 17 residues. The CDR3 loop reads CATSRDKPLVSNSPLHF. CDR3 sequence (DNA): TGTGCCACCAGCAGAGATAAACCCCTGGTGTCAAATTCACCCCTCCACTTT.

The V and J genes are TRBV7-9 and TRBJ1-6; D possibly corresponds to TRBD1 (5 bases). Looked up from germline, CDR1 is SEHNR and CDR2 is FQNEAQ (reference sequence). Trimming shortened V by 7 bases and J by 7 bases, and 17 bases separated the two germline ends. The CDR3 has 15 amino acids. CDR3 sequence (DNA): TGTGCCAGCACCCCGGGGGGGATGAACAATTCACCCCTCCACTTT. Its protein is CASTPGGMNNSPLHF.

In its sample, this clonotype was seen many times. This chain links TRBV28 with TRBJ1-2; 8 nucleotides line up with TRBD1. Germline trimming cut 7 bases from V and 3 bases from J; bases unmatched to any gene: 7. The CDR3 runs to 14 residues. Germline CDR1 is MDHEN and CDR2 is SYDVKM. Here the CDR3 reads CASISRGPYYGYTF. CDR3 nucleotide sequence: TGTGCCAGCATATCCAGGGGGCCTTACTATGGCTACACCTTC.

The sample holds a few counts of this clonotype. The gene calls are TRBV30 and TRBJ2-5, with TRBD1 matching 7 bases. The CDR3 runs 14 residues. V shed 2 bases and J 7 bases; nucleotides not matched to a gene: 10. Per germline, CDR1 GTSNPN and CDR2 SVGIG (reference sequence). The CDR3 nucleotides are TGTGCCTGGAGTAGGGGACAGACCGTCGGGACCCAGTACTTC. As protein: CAWSRGQTVGTQYF.

This clonotype was detected ten times or more. This sequence joins TRBV20-1 and TRBJ2-3, with D hard to call. V lost 4 bases to trimming and J lost 2 bases, with 16 bases between them. CDR1 and CDR2 from the germline V gene are DFQATT and SNEGSKA (reference sequence). This CDR3 is built from 15 residues. CDR3 bases: TGCAGTGCTACCCCGTATTCCTCCTTCACAGATACGCAGTATTTT. It specifies CSATPYSSFTDTQYF.

This clonotype showed up just a few times. The genes are TRBV6-2 or TRBV6-3 and TRBJ1-1, with D unclear. The germline CDR1 and CDR2 sequences are MNHEY and SVGEGT. The length of the CDR3 is 16 residues. Trimming pared 6 bases from V and 1 base from J, leaving 18 bases between. The CDR3 bases are TGTGCCAGCAGCCCCCTGAAGCAATCTTCGAACACTGAAGCTTTCTTT. Residues: CASSPLKQSSNTEAFF.

This rearrangement joins TRBV6-5 to TRBJ2-2; tentatively, D is TRBD2 (5 bases). This CDR3 region has 14 residues. CDR1 is MNHEY, CDR2 SVGAGI, per germline. V lost 0 bases and J lost 6, with 8 bases in between. CDR3 amino acids: CASSYSPGSGELFF. DNA of the CDR3: TGTGCCAGCAGTTACTCCCCGGGGTCCGGGGAGCTGTTTTTT.

In this sample, this clonotype turned up many times. For the CDR3, the DNA is TGTGCCATCAGTGAGGACAGGGGCAATCAGCCCCAGCATTTT. This encodes CAISEDRGNQPQHF. V is TRBV10-3 and J is TRBJ1-5; 7 bases are shared with TRBD1. CDR1 is ENHRY and CDR2 is SYGVKD in the germline V gene. CDR3 length: 14 amino acids. Trimming cost V 2 bases and J 2 bases; bases outside gene matches: 0.